Sequencing of this TCR beta chain was carried out in a study of blood T cell repertoires in COVID-19. The CDR3 is 15 amino acids. The germline V gene has CDR1 SEHNR and CDR2 FQNEAQ (reference sequence). V gave up 4 bases and J gave up 2 bases, with 15 bases separating them. Sequencing used immunoSEQ multiplex PCR; TCRdb keeps in-frame clones, though not all of them. The sample shows 130,000 or so clones, 85% to 90% of them seen only once. The rearrangement uses TRBV7-9 and TRBJ2-7; D is possibly TRBD2 (6 bases). This TCR came from a man between 65 and 85 years old with active or convalescent COVID-19. Material for sequencing was peripheral blood. CDR3 sequence reads: CASSSPSSVPYEQYF. CDR3 sequence (DNA): TGTGCCAGCAGCTCCCCATCTAGCGTCCCCTACGAGCAGTACTTC.